The 20 T cell receptor beta chains below were found in one sample sequenced in a study of beta chain features in type 1 diabetes. Findings and caveats of the study: In every one of the four CD4+ subsets, TCRB CDR3s were moderately but significantly shorter in Type 1 diabetes patients.

As every portion of the isolated RNA was reverse transcribed, the sequencing read expressed TCRB transcripts. Produced via immunoSEQ multiplex PCR; TCRdb's table is partial and in-frame only. The sample has about 130,000 clones; about 10% are singletons. No antigen has been identified for these receptors. Sequenced input: central memory CD4+ T cells from blood. Receptors were obtained from a man aged 25 to 40 with type 1 diabetes.

In this sample, this clone turned up a few times. The chain has TRBV5-8 and TRBJ1-5; 11 bases fit TRBD1. The germline CDR1 and CDR2 sequences are SGHTS and YDEGEE. Unmatched junction bases numbered 5, after V lost 4 bases and J lost 11 bases. The CDR3 is made up of 13 amino acids. The CDR3 nucleotides are TGTGCCAGCAGCCCTGGACAGGGGGCGTCCCAGCATTTT. Its translation is CASSPGQGASQHF.

Only a few counts were recorded for this clone. The CDR3 reads CASSPPGGQPQHF. As DNA, the CDR3 is TGTGCCAGCTCACCACCGGGGGGTCAGCCCCAGCATTTT. The chain joins TRBV18 to TRBJ1-5; tentatively, D is TRBD1 (5 bases). CDR3 length: 13 amino acids. Germline CDR1 and CDR2: KGHSH and LQKENI. V lost 0 bases and J 6 bases, leaving 6 bases between the germline ends.

V and J are TRBV4-3 and TRBJ2-1; 14 bases agree with TRBD2. In germline, CDR1 is LGHNA, CDR2 YSLEER. V gave up 4 bases and J gave up 14 bases; unmatched junction bases: 10. The CDR3 is made up of 15 amino acids. The CDR3 bases are TGCGCCAGCAGCCTAATGACTAGCGGGGGGGAGGTGAAGTTCTTC. Translated, it gives CASSLMTSGGEVKFF.

The genes are TRBV27 and TRBJ2-5, with 13 bases aligning to TRBD2. The J segment lost 5 bases and the V segment lost 2 bases, leaving 2 bases of the junction unmatched. The CDR3 has 15 residues. Germline V gene sequence: CDR1 MNHEY, CDR2 SMNVEV (reference sequence). CDR3 sequence: CASSLGLAGVETQYF. Here the CDR3 DNA reads TGTGCCAGCAGTTTAGGACTAGCGGGGGTGGAGACCCAGTACTTC.

As DNA, the CDR3 is TGCGCCAGCAGCACGGGACAACCAGATACGCAGTATTTT. Translating gives CASSTGQPDTQYF. The chain has TRBV5-1 and TRBJ2-3; TRBD1 might be the D (6 bases). The CDR3 has 13 amino acids. Germline-derived CDR1 and CDR2 are SGHRS and YFSETQ. V was cut by 4 bases and J by 4 bases, with 10 bases left in between.

The chain is built from TRBV4-2 and TRBJ2-5, with D hard to call. V lost 4 bases to trimming and J lost 3 bases, with 12 bases between them. Germline CDR1 and CDR2: LGHNA and YNFKEQ. The CDR3 is 14 residues long. The CDR3 DNA reads as TGTGCCAGCAGCCTCCCCGGTCTAAAAGAGACCCAGTACTTC. It yields the protein CASSLPGLKETQYF.

In this sample, this clone turned up a few times. V gene TRBV7-9 combines with J gene TRBJ2-3, with 11 nucleotides matching TRBD2. The CDR3 sequence is 13 residues long. V dropped 5 bases and J dropped 11; count of bases not matched to a gene: 6. Germline values: CDR1 SEHNR, CDR2 FQNEAQ (reference sequence). DNA of the CDR3: TGTGCCAGCAGCACGACTAGCGGGGAAATGCAGTATTTT. It specifies CASSTTSGEMQYF.

This clone was detected only a few times. This chain connects TRBV30 to TRBJ1-1; 8 bases map to TRBD1. From germline, CDR1 is GTSNPN and CDR2 SVGIG (reference sequence). This CDR3 has 12 residues. Losses at the gene ends were 8 bases for V and 5 bases for J; bases not matched to a gene: 7. In DNA, the CDR3 is TGTGCCCTAAACAGGGGGGGGACTGAAGCTTTCTTT. Amino acid sequence: CALNRGGTEAFF.

The J gene is TRBJ1-5, the V gene TRBV6-5; the D gene is possibly TRBD1 (5 bases). Germline CDR1 reads MNHEY; CDR2 reads SVGAGI. Between the trimmed V and J ends, which lost 8 bases and 1 base, there was a span of 12 bases. This CDR3 has 14 amino acids. CDR3 sequence: CASDKGLSNQPQHF. CDR3 DNA sequence: TGTGCCAGCGATAAGGGGTTGAGCAATCAGCCCCAGCATTTT.

The V and J genes are TRBV7-9 and TRBJ2-2, with 10 positions matching TRBD1. The CDR3 runs 16 residues. CDR1 and CDR2 (germline): SEHNR, FQNEAQ (reference sequence). The junction had 8 bases not matched to a gene; V was cut back by 4 bases and J by 6 bases. CDR3 sequence reads: CASSSTGQGIPGELFF. The CDR3 DNA is TGTGCCAGCAGCTCGACGGGACAGGGGATACCCGGGGAGCTGTTTTTT.

This clone has just a few counts. The chain is built from TRBV19 and TRBJ2-1, with 12 nucleotides matching TRBD2. The CDR3 contains 16 residues. Germline CDR1 and CDR2: LNHDA and SQIVND (reference sequence). Trimming removed 5 bases from V and 13 bases from J; junction bases left unmatched: 15. The CDR3 is CASSLTSGGTPPGQFF. The CDR3 DNA reads TGTGCCAGTAGTTTGACTAGCGGGGGAACTCCCCCGGGTCAGTTCTTC. Combining the CDR3 with reference TRBV19 and TRBJ2-1 gives the whole variable domain DGGITQSPKYLFRKEGQNVTLSCEQNLNHDAMYWYRQDPGQGLRLIYYSQIVNDFQKGDIAEGYSVSREKKESFPLTVTSAQKNPTAFYLCASSLTSGGTPPGQFFGPGTRLTVL.

The V and J genes are TRBV28 and TRBJ1-3, with D maybe TRBD1 (5 bases). The length of the CDR3 is 16 residues. Germline CDR1 and CDR2: MDHEN and SYDVKM. Trimming shortened V by 3 bases and J by 0 bases, and 12 bases separated the two germline ends. The CDR3: CASSFPQGASGNTIYF. In DNA, the CDR3 is TGTGCCAGCAGTTTCCCACAAGGGGCCTCTGGAAACACCATATATTTT.

This clone has a handful of counts. The genes are TRBV7-8 and TRBJ2-3, with D maybe TRBD2 (7 bases). Trimming took off 3 bases at V and 4 bases at J, with 11 bases between the two ends. CDR1 SGHVS and CDR2 FQNEAQ come from the germline V gene. This CDR3 is built from 14 residues. For the CDR3, the DNA is TGTGCCAGCAGCTTTGGGGGGGGCTCAGATACGCAGTATTTT. This codes for CASSFGGGSDTQYF.

This clone appeared a few times. The chain carries TRBV5-1 and TRBJ2-7, with 7 bases lining up with TRBD1. CDR1 and CDR2 from the germline V gene are SGHRS and YFSETQ. CDR3 length: 14 residues. The junction had 9 bases not matched to a gene; V was cut back by 4 bases and J by 5 bases. The CDR3 region is CASSDPDRVHEQYF. The CDR3 bases are TGCGCCAGCAGCGATCCTGACAGGGTCCACGAGCAGTACTTC. The full variable domain, completed using reference TRBV5-1 and TRBJ2-7, is KAGVTQTPRYLIKTRGQQVTLSCSPISGHRSVSWYQQTPGQGLQFLFEYFSETQRNKGNFPGRFSGRQFSNSRSEMNVSTLELGDSALYLCASSDPDRVHEQYFGPGTRLTVT.

This clone was picked up many times. The rearrangement joins TRBV15 to TRBJ2-1; TRBD2 might be the D (5 bases). Per germline, CDR1 LNHNV and CDR2 YYDKDF (reference sequence). CDR3 length equals 17 residues. V lost 0 bases and J 0 bases, leaving 12 bases between the germline ends. CDR3 nucleotide sequence: TGTGCCACCAGCAGAGAACTAGAATCAGGCTCCTACAATGAGCAGTTCTTC. As protein: CATSRELESGSYNEQFF. Full variable domain (outside the CDR3, taken from reference TRBV15 and TRBJ2-1): DAMVIQNPRYQVTQFGKPVTLSCSQTLNHNVMYWYQQKSSQAPKLLFHYYDKDFNNEADTPDNFQSRRPNTSFCFLDIRSPGLGDTAMYLCATSRELESGSYNEQFFGPGTRLTVL.

This clone occurred a few times. V gene TRBV7-9 combines with J gene TRBJ1-2; D gene uncertain. The CDR3 loop spans 13 amino acids. CDR1 and CDR2 from the germline V gene are SEHNR and FQNEAQ (reference sequence). V was clipped by 2 bases and J by 6 bases, with 10 bases between them. The CDR3 reads CASSLSSADGYTF. CDR3 sequence (DNA): TGTGCCAGCAGCTTATCTAGCGCGGATGGCTACACCTTC.

This chain joins TRBV28 and TRBJ2-7, with D possibly being TRBD1 (6 bases). Trimming left V 4 bases short and J 2 bases short, with 18 bases between. This CDR3 has 16 amino acids. Germline CDR1 is MDHEN and CDR2 is SYDVKM. CDR3 protein: CASSSPTWTAPYEQYF. The CDR3 nucleotides are TGTGCCAGCAGTTCCCCCACGTGGACAGCCCCCTACGAGCAGTACTTC.

This clone was detected only a few times. This chain uses TRBV5-6 with TRBJ2-5; D is ambiguous. Germline V gene lookup returns CDR1 SGHDT and CDR2 YYEEEE. Trimming left V 6 bases short and J 7 bases short, with 22 bases between. The CDR3 is made up of 15 amino acids. CDR3 in DNA: TGTGCCAGCACCATTTGGGCGACGAGAGATGTGACCCAGTACTTC. As protein: CASTIWATRDVTQYF.

This clone was recorded at least ten times. V gene TRBV15 combines with J gene TRBJ2-6, with D tentatively TRBD2 (5 bases). Trimming removed 0 bases at V and 3 bases at J, with 6 bases between. Germline CDR1 reads LNHNV; CDR2 reads YYDKDF (reference sequence). The CDR3 spans 15 residues. In nucleotides, the CDR3 is TGTGCCACCAGCAGAGACGGGGTTGGGGCCAACGTCCTGACTTTC. Translated: CATSRDGVGANVLTF.

This clone appeared a few times. V and J are TRBV28 and TRBJ1-2; 8 nucleotides match TRBD1. The germline gives CDR1 MDHEN, CDR2 SYDVKM. The CDR3 spans 12 residues. The ends lost 6 bases at V and 13 bases at J; junction bases unmatched: 10. CDR3: CASSLRQGMCTF. The CDR3, as DNA: TGTGCCAGCAGCCTCCGACAGGGGATGTGCACCTTC.